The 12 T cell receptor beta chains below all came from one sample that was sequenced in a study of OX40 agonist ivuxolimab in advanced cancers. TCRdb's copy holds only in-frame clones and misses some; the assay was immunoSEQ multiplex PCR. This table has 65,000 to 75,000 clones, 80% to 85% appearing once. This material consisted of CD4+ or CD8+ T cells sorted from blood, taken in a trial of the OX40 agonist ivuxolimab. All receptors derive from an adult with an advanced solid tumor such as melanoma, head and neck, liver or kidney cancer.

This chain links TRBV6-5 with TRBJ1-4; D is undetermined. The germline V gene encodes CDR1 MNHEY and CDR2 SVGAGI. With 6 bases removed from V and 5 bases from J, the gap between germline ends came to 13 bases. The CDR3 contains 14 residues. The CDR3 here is CASRRTDSNEKLFF. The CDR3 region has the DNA TGTGCCAGCAGGAGGACGGATTCAAATGAAAAACTGTTTTTT.

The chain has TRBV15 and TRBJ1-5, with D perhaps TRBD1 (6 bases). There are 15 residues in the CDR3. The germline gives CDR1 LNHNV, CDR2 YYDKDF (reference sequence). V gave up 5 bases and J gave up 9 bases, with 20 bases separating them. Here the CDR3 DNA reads TGTGCCACCAGCCCCGCGGGGGGGGCGAGCCGGCCCCAGCATTTT. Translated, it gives CATSPAGGASRPQHF.

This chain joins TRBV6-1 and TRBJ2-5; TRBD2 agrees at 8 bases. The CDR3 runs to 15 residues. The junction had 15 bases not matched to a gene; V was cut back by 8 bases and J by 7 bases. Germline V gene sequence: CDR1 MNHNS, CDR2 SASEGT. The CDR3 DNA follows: TGTGCCAGCCTGCAGCGCACTAGCGGCACGGGGACCCAGTACTTC. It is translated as CASLQRTSGTGTQYF.

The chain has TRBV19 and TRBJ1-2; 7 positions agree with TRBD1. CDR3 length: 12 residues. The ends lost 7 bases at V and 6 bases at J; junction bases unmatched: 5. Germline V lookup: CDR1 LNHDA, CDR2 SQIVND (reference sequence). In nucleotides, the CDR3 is TGTGCCAGTACACGCGACAGGGATGGCTACACCTTC. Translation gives CASTRDRDGYTF.

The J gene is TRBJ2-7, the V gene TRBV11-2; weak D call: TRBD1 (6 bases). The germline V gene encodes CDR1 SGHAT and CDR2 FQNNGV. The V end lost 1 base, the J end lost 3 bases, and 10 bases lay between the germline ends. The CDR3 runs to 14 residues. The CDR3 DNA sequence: TGTGCCAGCAGCTTAGGGAACAGGGTCTACGAGCAGTACGTC. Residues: CASSLGNRVYEQYV.

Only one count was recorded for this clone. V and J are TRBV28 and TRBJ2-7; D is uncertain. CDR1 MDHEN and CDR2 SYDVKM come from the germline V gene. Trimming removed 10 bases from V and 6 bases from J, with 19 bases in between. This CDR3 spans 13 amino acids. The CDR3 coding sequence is TGTGCCACCAACGTAGTCTCAGCGTCCGAGCAGTACTTC. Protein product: CATNVVSASEQYF.

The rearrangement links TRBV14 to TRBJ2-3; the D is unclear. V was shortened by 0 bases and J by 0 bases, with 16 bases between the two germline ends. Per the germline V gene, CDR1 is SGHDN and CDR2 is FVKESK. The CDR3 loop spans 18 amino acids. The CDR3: CASSQDYNPSQSTDTQYF. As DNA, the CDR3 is TGTGCCAGCAGCCAAGATTATAACCCGTCCCAAAGCACAGATACGCAGTATTTT.

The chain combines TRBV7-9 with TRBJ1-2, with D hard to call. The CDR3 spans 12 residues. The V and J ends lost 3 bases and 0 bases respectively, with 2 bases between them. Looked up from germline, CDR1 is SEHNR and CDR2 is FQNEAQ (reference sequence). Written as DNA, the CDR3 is TGTGCCAGCAGCTTTACTAACTATGGCTACACCTTC. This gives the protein CASSFTNYGYTF.

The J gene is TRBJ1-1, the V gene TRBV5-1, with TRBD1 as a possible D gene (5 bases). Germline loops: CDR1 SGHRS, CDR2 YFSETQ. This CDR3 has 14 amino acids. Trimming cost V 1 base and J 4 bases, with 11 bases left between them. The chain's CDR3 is CASSLWTGGTEAFF. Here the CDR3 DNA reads TGCGCCAGCAGCTTGTGGACCGGGGGCACTGAAGCTTTCTTT.

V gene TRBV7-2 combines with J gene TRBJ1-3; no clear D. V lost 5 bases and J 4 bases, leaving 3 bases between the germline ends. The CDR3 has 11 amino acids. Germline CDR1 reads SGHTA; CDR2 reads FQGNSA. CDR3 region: CASSTGNTIYF. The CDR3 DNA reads TGTGCCAGCAGCACAGGAAACACCATATATTTT.

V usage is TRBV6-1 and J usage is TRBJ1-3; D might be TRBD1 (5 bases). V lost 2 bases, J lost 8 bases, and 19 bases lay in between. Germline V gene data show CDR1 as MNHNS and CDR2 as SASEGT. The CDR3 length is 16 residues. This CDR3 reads CASSETPGSRGDTIYF. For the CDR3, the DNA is TGTGCCAGCAGTGAAACTCCCGGGAGTCGAGGGGACACCATATATTTT.

The CDR3 DNA is TGCGCCAGTAGGAGCACCGGAGCCATCGGGTCTGGCTACACCTTC. Its translation: CASRSTGAIGSGYTF. V is TRBV5-1 and J is TRBJ1-2, with D unresolved. CDR1 SGHRS and CDR2 YFSETQ come from the germline V gene. This CDR3 has 15 amino acids. The V end lost 8 bases, the J end lost 7 bases, and 24 bases lay between the germline ends.